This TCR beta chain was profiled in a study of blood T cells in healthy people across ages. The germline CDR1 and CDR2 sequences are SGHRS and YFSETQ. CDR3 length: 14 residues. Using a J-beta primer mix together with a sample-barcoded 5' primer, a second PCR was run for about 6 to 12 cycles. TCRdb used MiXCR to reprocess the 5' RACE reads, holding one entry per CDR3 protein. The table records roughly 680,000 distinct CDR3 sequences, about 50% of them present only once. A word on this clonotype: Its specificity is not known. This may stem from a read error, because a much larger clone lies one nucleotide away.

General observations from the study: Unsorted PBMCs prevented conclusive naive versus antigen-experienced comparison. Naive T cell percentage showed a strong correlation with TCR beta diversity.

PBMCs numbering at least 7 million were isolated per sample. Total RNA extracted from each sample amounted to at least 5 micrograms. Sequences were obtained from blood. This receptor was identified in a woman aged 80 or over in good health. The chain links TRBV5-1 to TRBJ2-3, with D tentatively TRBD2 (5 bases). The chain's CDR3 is CASSLRPSTDTQSF. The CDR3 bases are TGCGCCAGCAGCTTGAGGCCTAGCACAGATACGCAGTCTTTT.